A single sample gave rise to the 14 T cell receptor beta chains below, sequenced in a study of blood T cell repertoires in COVID-19 (dated by TCRdb to the early 2020s). Libraries were prepared through the immunoSEQ multiplex PCR assay. Entries here come from immuneACCESS through TCRdb and include only in-frame sequences with V and J called. Some clones fail to appear in such tables; in the studies checked, an unresolved V gene covers under half of the shortfall, and the cause of the remainder is unknown. The sample table records roughly 140,000 clones; around 84% of these occur just once. The biggest ten clones account for roughly 5% of the sample. What was sequenced was peripheral blood. The receptors here all came from a human donor in a cohort sampled during active COVID-19.

The V gene is TRBV9, the J gene TRBJ1-3; D might be TRBD1 (5 bases). V gave up 0 bases and J gave up 2 bases, with 9 bases separating them. Germline V lookup: CDR1 SGDLS, CDR2 YYNGEE. The CDR3 spans 15 residues. The CDR3 spells CASSVASGAGNTIYF. CDR3 nucleotides: TGTGCCAGCAGCGTAGCTTCGGGGGCTGGAAACACCATATATTTT.

The rearrangement uses TRBV3-1 (or the pseudogene TRBV3-2) and TRBJ2-3, with TRBD1 identical over 8 bases. V lost 2 bases, J lost 3 bases, and 10 bases stayed unmatched. From germline, CDR1 is LGHDT and CDR2 YNNKEL (reference sequence). This CDR3 has 17 amino acids. The DNA of the CDR3 is TGTGCCAGCAGCCAAAGGGTGGCAGGGGGCAGGACAGATACGCAGTATTTT. This translates into CASSQRVAGGRTDTQYF.

The V gene is TRBV5-5, the J gene TRBJ2-2; 10 nucleotides line up with TRBD1. This CDR3 region has 17 residues. The J segment lost 4 bases and the V segment lost 5 bases, leaving 11 bases of the junction unmatched. Germline loops: CDR1 SGHKS, CDR2 YYEKEE (reference sequence). CDR3 protein: CASSLITGTGVTGELFF. CDR3 DNA sequence: TGTGCCAGCAGTTTAATTACCGGGACAGGGGTCACCGGGGAGCTGTTTTTT. The variable domain in full, with the rest retrieved from reference TRBV5-5 and TRBJ2-2, is DAGVTQSPTHLIKTRGQQVTLRCSPISGHKSVSWYQQVLGQGPQFIFQYYEKEERGRGNFPDRFSARQFPNYSSELNVNALLLGDSALYLCASSLITGTGVTGELFFGEGSRLTVL.

The V and J genes are TRBV28 and TRBJ2-3; TRBD2 matches 8 bases. V dropped 3 bases and J dropped 6; count of bases not matched to a gene: 23. The CDR3 totals 20 residues. Germline V CDR1 and CDR2: MDHEN, SYDVKM. CDR3 sequence reads: CASSFSWDPPSGRVRDTQYF. The CDR3 DNA sequence: TGTGCCAGCAGTTTTTCCTGGGATCCCCCAAGCGGGAGAGTAAGGGATACGCAGTATTTT. The full variable domain, with the rest looked up from reference TRBV28 and TRBJ2-3, is DVKVTQSSRYLVKRTGEKVFLECVQDMDHENMFWYRQDPGLGLRLIYFSYDVKMKEKGDIPEGYSVSREKKERFSLILESASTNQTSMYLCASSFSWDPPSGRVRDTQYFGPGTRLTVL.

The chain uses TRBV6-5 and TRBJ2-1; D perhaps matches TRBD1 (5 bases). Germline lookup yields CDR1 MNHEY and CDR2 SVGAGI. The length of the CDR3 is 16 residues. V was clipped by 0 bases and J by 2 bases, with 11 bases between them. The CDR3, as DNA: TGTGCCAGCAGTTACTCAGCAGGGCGTCCCTACAATGAGCAGTTCTTC. Residues: CASSYSAGRPYNEQFF.

This chain links TRBV6-5 with TRBJ2-7, with a weak D call TRBD1 (5 bases). The length of the CDR3 is 10 residues. With 8 bases removed from V and 7 bases from J, the gap between germline ends came to 9 bases. CDR1 is MNHEY and CDR2 is SVGAGI in the germline V gene. This chain's CDR3 is CASSGLEQYF. CDR3 DNA sequence: TGTGCCAGCTCAGGGTTAGAGCAGTACTTC.

V is TRBV2 and J is TRBJ1-1, with D uncertain. Germline V gene data show CDR1 as SNHLY and CDR2 as FYNNEI. The CDR3 contains 14 residues. The V end lost 3 bases, the J end lost 1 base, and 9 bases lay between the germline ends. The CDR3 DNA follows: TGTGCCAGCAGTGAGTCAGCGGGGAACACTGAAGCTTTCTTT. Translation: CASSESAGNTEAFF.

This clone is a singleton in its sample. This chain joins TRBV11-2 and TRBJ1-6, with 9 positions matching TRBD1. Germline CDR1 and CDR2: SGHAT and FQNNGV. Germline trimming cut 6 bases from V and 7 bases from J; bases unmatched to any gene: 4. The CDR3 loop spans 14 amino acids. CDR3 DNA: TGTGCCAGCAGAGAACAGGGGGCGAATTCACCCCTCCACTTT. This sequence encodes CASREQGANSPLHF.

The chain carries TRBV28 and TRBJ1-4; no reliable D call. V gave up 6 bases and J gave up 5 bases, with 13 bases separating them. Germline values: CDR1 MDHEN, CDR2 SYDVKM. The CDR3 sequence is 14 residues long. CDR3 nucleotide sequence: TGTGCCAGCAGCCCCGCGGGGTCGAATGAAAAACTGTTTTTT. Protein: CASSPAGSNEKLFF.

The chain employs TRBV7-3 and TRBJ2-1, with a possible D match to TRBD2 (5 bases). Looked up from germline, CDR1 is SGHTA and CDR2 is FQGTGA. The CDR3 length is 14 residues. Deletions cut 2 bases from V and 3 bases from J, with 8 bases between. CDR3 protein: CASSLDRDYNEQFF. CDR3 bases: TGTGCCAGCAGCTTAGATCGGGACTACAATGAGCAGTTCTTC.

The rearrangement links TRBV10-1 to TRBJ2-3; 7 nucleotides agree with TRBD2. Germline values: CDR1 WNHNN, CDR2 SYGVQD (reference sequence). This CDR3 contains 14 residues. Trimming took 2 bases from V and 5 from J; bases not matched to a gene: 4. This chain's CDR3 is CASSERGREDTQYF. The CDR3 DNA reads TGCGCCAGCAGTGAGCGCGGGAGAGAAGATACGCAGTATTTT.

This chain uses TRBV4-2 with TRBJ2-3; perhaps TRBD2 as D (6 bases). Germline lookup yields CDR1 LGHNA and CDR2 YNFKEQ. This CDR3 comprises 17 residues. Between the trimmed V and J ends, which lost 0 bases and 0 bases, there was a span of 13 bases. CDR3 residues: CASSQDPLRGSTDTQYF. The CDR3 DNA follows: TGTGCCAGCAGCCAAGATCCGCTGCGGGGAAGCACAGATACGCAGTATTTT.

The rearrangement uses TRBV19 and TRBJ2-1, with 9 bases aligning to TRBD2. There are 14 residues in the CDR3. CDR1 is LNHDA and CDR2 is SQIVND in the germline V gene (reference sequence). The V gene end was trimmed by 4 bases and the J gene end by 7 bases; junction bases not matched to a gene: 5. CDR3 nucleotides: TGTGCCAGTAGTACTGGGACTAGCTGGAATGAGCAGTTCTTC. This encodes CASSTGTSWNEQFF.

CDR3: CASSLRLAEQETQYF. The CDR3 DNA is TGTGCCAGCAGCTTGCGGCTAGCCGAACAAGAGACCCAGTACTTC. The chain couples TRBV5-4 to TRBJ2-5; tentatively, D is TRBD2 (5 bases). Germline V gene lookup returns CDR1 SGHNT and CDR2 YYREEE (reference sequence). This CDR3 is built from 15 residues. V lost 1 base to trimming and J lost 2 bases, with 12 bases between them.